A single T cell receptor beta chain is shown here with its context. Antigen specificity is unknown. The length of the CDR3 is 14 residues. V lost 6 bases, J lost 1 base, and 13 bases lay in between. Per the germline V gene, CDR1 is MNHEY and CDR2 is SMNVEV (reference sequence). This record belongs to a study of CD8+ T cells in alopecia areata. This sample's treatment: oral pan-JAK inhibitor, 5-10 mg twice daily. Sorting of CD4+ and CD8+ T cells was performed on PBMCs. Once RNA had been extracted, it was reverse transcribed into cDNA to act as the sequencing template. Assay used: immunoSEQ multiplex PCR; TCRdb lists only in-frame clones, some missing. The data hold around 270,000 clones, with roughly 60% observed a single time. Study-level results: Tofacitinib significantly lowered scalp clonality and expanded CD8+ clones among the top 100.

V usage is TRBV27 and J usage is TRBJ2-7; D is possibly TRBD1 (5 bases). This receptor was taken from a human donor with alopecia areata. The input for sequencing was CD4+ T cells sorted from blood, taken at week 24, from a patient treated with tofacitinib. In DNA, the CDR3 is TGTGCCAGCAGCAGACAGCGAATATCCTACGAGCAGTACTTC. It specifies CASSRQRISYEQYF.